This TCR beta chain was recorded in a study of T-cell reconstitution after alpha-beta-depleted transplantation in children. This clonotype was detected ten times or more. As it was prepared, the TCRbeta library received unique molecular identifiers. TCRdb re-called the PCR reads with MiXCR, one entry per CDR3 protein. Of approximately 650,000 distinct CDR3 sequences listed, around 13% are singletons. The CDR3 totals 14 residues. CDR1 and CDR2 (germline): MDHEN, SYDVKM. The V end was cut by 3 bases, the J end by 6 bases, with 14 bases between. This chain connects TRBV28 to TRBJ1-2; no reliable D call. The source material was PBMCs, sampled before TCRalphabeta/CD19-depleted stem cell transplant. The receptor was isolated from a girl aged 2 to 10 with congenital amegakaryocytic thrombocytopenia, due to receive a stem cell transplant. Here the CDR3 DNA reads TGTGCCAGCAGTTTTGGCGGAGAGGGTCATGGCTACACCTTC. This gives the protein CASSFGGEGHGYTF.